The entry that follows covers one TCR beta chain sequence. Sequenced by immunoSEQ multiplex PCR; TCRdb stores in-frame clones only, minus some. The repertoire holds about 120,000 clones, with around 85% as singletons. Time point specified: blood 2 weeks post-SBRT. Treatment specified: 15 Gy SBRT to primary tumor, nephrectomy 4 weeks later. The data stem from a study of radiation and T cells in renal cell carcinoma. Study-wide context: Nephrectomy followed 15 Gy stereotactic body radiation by 4 weeks.

CDR3 length: 17 residues. The germline V gene encodes CDR1 MGHRA and CDR2 YSYEKL. Trimming left V 0 bases short and J 1 base short, with 13 bases between. The V gene is TRBV4-1, the J gene TRBJ1-3; D call uncertain. The sequence was collected from a man in his forties or fifties with renal cell carcinoma. Sequencing used blood, obtained from a patient whose treatment included radiotherapy and nephrectomy. CDR3 DNA sequence: TGCGCCAGCAGCCAAGAGTGGGGATTCGGTTCTGGAAACACCATATATTTT. It specifies CASSQEWGFGSGNTIYF.